This TCR beta chain is drawn from a study of neoadjuvant anti-PD-1 for oral cavity cancer. Study findings and constraints: Higher pretreatment blood Treg/Th17 ratios correlated with higher pretreatment blood and lower post-treatment tumor TCRbeta clonality.

Germline values: CDR1 LNHDA, CDR2 SQIVND (reference sequence). This CDR3 spans 16 amino acids. Trimming pared 5 bases from V and 2 bases from J, leaving 15 bases between. Assay used: immunoSEQ multiplex PCR; TCRdb lists only in-frame clones, some missing. The table shows about 8,100 clones, with approximately 62% occurring only once. Turning to this clone: The antigen remains undetermined.

As for time point: after neoadjuvant nivolumab, at surgical resection. Patients had newly diagnosed, untreated stage II-IVA oral cavity squamous cell carcinoma. The chain employs TRBV19 and TRBJ2-2; weak D call: TRBD1 (6 bases). This receptor was taken from a person between 40 and 85 years old with oral cavity squamous cell carcinoma. The material sequenced was PBMCs, taken after nivolumab (anti-PD-1) treatment. CDR3 residues: CASSATDRVNTGELFF. As DNA, the CDR3 is TGTGCCAGTAGTGCCACGGACAGAGTAAACACCGGGGAGCTGTTTTTT.